What follows are 14 T cell receptor beta chains derived from one specimen sequenced in a study of T-cell memory formation after mild COVID-19. TCRdb itself ran the 5' RACE reads through MiXCR, one entry per CDR3 protein. In the table there are 80,000 to 95,000 distinct CDR3 sequences, approximately 25% of which are singletons. The source material was PBMCs or a T cell subset sorted from them (not recorded which). The origin of the receptors is a man between 18 and 29 years old who had mild COVID-19 (a few samples of this study predate the infection). Cell type and time point are not known.

This clonotype was observed a handful of times. The chain has TRBV7-9 and TRBJ1-1; 8 bases are shared with TRBD1. Germline loops: CDR1 SEHNR, CDR2 FQNEAQ (reference sequence). This CDR3 is 16 amino acids long. J was trimmed by 0 bases and V by 5 bases; bases with no gene match: 8. Here the CDR3 reads CASSPDRGGMNTEAFF. The CDR3 nucleotides read TGTGCCAGCAGCCCCGACAGGGGTGGAATGAACACTGAAGCTTTCTTT.

The rearrangement uses TRBV5-1 and TRBJ1-1; 8 positions agree with TRBD1. V lost 2 bases to trimming and J lost 8 bases; unmatched junction nucleotides: 11. The germline gives CDR1 SGHRS, CDR2 YFSETQ. CDR3 length: 15 amino acids. The chain's CDR3 is CASSLTFGQGQEAFF. The CDR3 nucleotides read TGCGCCAGCAGCTTAACCTTTGGACAGGGACAAGAAGCTTTCTTT.

This chain joins TRBV4-1 and TRBJ2-1; maybe TRBD1 (5 bases). Trimming took off 0 bases at V and 8 bases at J, with 11 bases between the two ends. Germline-derived CDR1 and CDR2 are MGHRA and YSYEKL. The CDR3 covers 14 residues. The CDR3 spells CASSQDPRGDEQFF. In nucleotides, the CDR3 is TGCGCCAGCAGCCAAGATCCAAGGGGCGATGAGCAGTTCTTC.

The chain employs TRBV28 and TRBJ2-7; D may be TRBD1 (5 bases). CDR3 length equals 13 residues. The germline V gene has CDR1 MDHEN and CDR2 SYDVKM. Trimming left V 6 bases short and J 3 bases short, with 12 bases between. CDR3 DNA: TGTGCCAGCAGGCGAACAGGCTACTACGAGCAGTACGTC. It is translated as CASRRTGYYEQYV.

The chain joins TRBV7-9 to TRBJ1-2; perhaps TRBD1 as D (6 bases). This CDR3 has 14 residues. The germline V gene encodes CDR1 SEHNR and CDR2 FQNEAQ (reference sequence). Deletions cut 4 bases from V and 8 bases from J, with 17 bases between. The CDR3 is CASSSPDGGLGYTF. The DNA of the CDR3 is TGTGCCAGCAGCTCCCCTGACGGGGGCCTAGGCTACACCTTC.

The gene calls are TRBV11-1 and TRBJ2-7; D gene uncertain. V shed 5 bases and J shed 0 bases, with 11 bases lying between them. The CDR3 sequence is 14 residues long. CDR1 SGHAT and CDR2 FQDESV come from the germline V gene (reference sequence). CDR3 sequence: CASSTYSSSYEQYV. The CDR3 DNA reads as TGTGCCAGCAGCACATATTCGAGCTCCTACGAGCAGTACGTC.

This clonotype was observed a handful of times. This chain links TRBV4-3 with TRBJ1-1, with TRBD1 as a possible D gene (6 bases). CDR1 and CDR2 from the germline V gene are LGHNA and YSLEER. The CDR3 runs 14 residues. V gave up 3 bases and J gave up 8 bases, with 16 bases separating them. The CDR3 coding sequence is TGCGCCAGCAGCCAGAAATCAGGACAGAGGGAAGCTTTCTTT. Protein: CASSQKSGQREAFF.

This clonotype was seen more than once but under ten times. The rearrangement uses TRBV6-2 or TRBV6-3 and TRBJ2-1; D not resolved. The CDR3 extends over 15 amino acids. Trimming stripped 4 bases from V and 0 bases from J, with 10 bases between. The V gene's germline CDR1 is MNHEY and CDR2 SVGEGT. The chain's CDR3 is CASSWFLSSYNEQFF. CDR3 nucleotide sequence: TGTGCCAGCAGTTGGTTTCTGAGCTCCTACAATGAGCAGTTCTTC.

V usage is TRBV7-8 and J usage is TRBJ1-4, with D perhaps TRBD1 (6 bases). The germline V gene has CDR1 SGHVS and CDR2 FQNEAQ. The CDR3 runs to 14 residues. V lost 5 bases, J lost 2 bases, and 9 bases lay in between. The CDR3 region has the DNA TGTGCCAGCAGCCGTGACAGGACTAATGAAAAACTGTTTTTT. Translated: CASSRDRTNEKLFF.

In its sample, this clonotype was seen a few times. The rearrangement uses TRBV5-5 and TRBJ2-5, with 12 nucleotides matching TRBD1. V shed 4 bases and J 4 bases; nucleotides not matched to a gene: 8. Germline V gene sequence: CDR1 SGHKS, CDR2 YYEKEE (reference sequence). This CDR3 spans 16 amino acids. DNA for the CDR3: TGTGCCAGCAGCGATGGGGACAGGGGGCTGAGAGAGACCCAGTACTTC. This encodes CASSDGDRGLRETQYF. The full variable domain, completed using reference TRBV5-5 and TRBJ2-5, is DAGVTQSPTHLIKTRGQQVTLRCSPISGHKSVSWYQQVLGQGPQFIFQYYEKEERGRGNFPDRFSARQFPNYSSELNVNALLLGDSALYLCASSDGDRGLRETQYFGPGTRLLVL.

This sequence joins TRBV29-1 and TRBJ2-1, with no clear D. CDR3 length: 11 amino acids. CDR1 is SQVTM and CDR2 is ANQGSEA in the germline V gene. V shed 4 bases and J shed 6 bases, with 7 bases lying between them. The CDR3 is CSVADGNEQFF. The CDR3, as DNA: TGCAGCGTTGCCGACGGCAATGAGCAGTTCTTC.

The sample holds a few counts of this clonotype. CDR3 sequence: CASSPTGLNGYTF. DNA for the CDR3: TGTGCCAGCAGTCCAACAGGGCTCAATGGCTACACCTTC. The chain joins TRBV27 to TRBJ1-2, with D perhaps matching TRBD1 (6 bases). The germline V gene encodes CDR1 MNHEY and CDR2 SMNVEV (reference sequence). Trimming pared 5 bases from V and 6 bases from J, leaving 13 bases between. The CDR3 runs 13 residues.

This clonotype was seen a few times. DNA for the CDR3: TGTGCCAGCCGTCGCGGGTCGAACACTGAAGCTTTCTTT. It encodes CASRRGSNTEAFF. This chain uses TRBV7-3 with TRBJ1-1; the D is unclear. Per germline, CDR1 SGHTA and CDR2 FQGTGA. This CDR3 spans 13 amino acids. V was pared by 8 bases and J by 1 base, with 11 bases between. Full variable domain (rest looked up from reference TRBV7-3 and TRBJ1-1): GAGVSQTPSNKVTEKGKYVELRCDPISGHTALYWYRQSLGQGPEFLIYFQGTGAADDSGLPNDRFFAVRPEGSVSTLKIQRTERGDSAVYLCASRRGSNTEAFFGQGTRLTVV.

This rearrangement joins TRBV20-1 to TRBJ2-2, with unresolved D. CDR1 and CDR2 from the germline V gene are DFQATT and SNEGSKA (reference sequence). V was trimmed by 2 bases and J by 0 bases, leaving 4 bases between them. The CDR3 is made up of 13 amino acids. CDR3 nucleotide sequence: TGCAGTGCTAGACAGACGAACACCGGGGAGCTGTTTTTT. It encodes CSARQTNTGELFF.